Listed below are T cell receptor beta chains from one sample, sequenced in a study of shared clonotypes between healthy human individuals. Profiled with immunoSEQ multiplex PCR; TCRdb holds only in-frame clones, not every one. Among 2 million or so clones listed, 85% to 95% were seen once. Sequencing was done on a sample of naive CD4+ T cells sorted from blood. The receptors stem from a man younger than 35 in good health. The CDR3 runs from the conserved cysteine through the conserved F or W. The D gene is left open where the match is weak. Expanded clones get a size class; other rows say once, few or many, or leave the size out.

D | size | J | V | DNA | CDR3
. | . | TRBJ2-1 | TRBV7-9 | TGTGCCAGCAGCTTAGGGTGGGGAACCTACAATGAGCAGTTCTTC | CASSLGWGTYNEQFF
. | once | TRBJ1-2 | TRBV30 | TGTGCCTGGAGTGTAGCAGGGGTGGGATATGGCTACACCTTC | CAWSVAGVGYGYTF
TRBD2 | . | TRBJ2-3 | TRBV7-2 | TGTGCCAGCAGCGCCCGTAGCTCACTAGCGGATAACCTTGGTACGCAGTATTTT | CASSARSSLADNLGTQYF
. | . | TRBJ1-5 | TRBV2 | TGTGCCAGCAGCCACAGGGTGGGAGGCAATCAGCCCCAGCATTTT | CASSHRVGGNQPQHF
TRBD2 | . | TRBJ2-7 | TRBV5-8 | TGTGCCAGCAGCCGAAAATGGACTAGCGGCCACTACGAGCAGTACTTC | CASSRKWTSGHYEQYF
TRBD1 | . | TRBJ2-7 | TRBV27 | TGTGCCAGCAGTGCGCGGACAGGGACCTACGAGCAGTACTTC | CASSARTGTYEQYF
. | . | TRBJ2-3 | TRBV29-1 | TGCAGCGTTAAGACTAGTACAGATACGCAGTATTTT | CSVKTSTDTQYF
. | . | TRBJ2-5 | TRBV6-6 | TGTGCCAGCAGTTACTCGACCTGGCGGGCAGAGACCCAGTACTTC | CASSYSTWRAETQYF
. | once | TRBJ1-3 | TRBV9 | TGTGCCAGCAGCGACAGGGTAACTTCTGGAAACACCATATATTTT | CASSDRVTSGNTIYF
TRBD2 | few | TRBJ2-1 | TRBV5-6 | TGTGCCAGCAGCCTTAGCGGGAGGTCCTACAATGAGCAGTTCTTC | CASSLSGRSYNEQFF
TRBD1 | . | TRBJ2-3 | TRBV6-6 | TGTGCCAGCAGTTACCCCCGGACAGGGGGCTCAGATACGCAGTATTTT | CASSYPRTGGSDTQYF
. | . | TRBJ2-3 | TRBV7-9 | TGTGCCAGCAGTCTTAGCTCAGATACGCAGTATTTT | CASSLSSDTQYF
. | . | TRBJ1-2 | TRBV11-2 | TGTGCCAGCAGCCTGAACAGGGTCGACACCTTC | CASSLNRVDTF
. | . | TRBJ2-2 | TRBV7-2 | TGTGCCAGCAGCTTACTATCGGACCTGAACACCGGGGAGCTGTTTTTT | CASSLLSDLNTGELFF
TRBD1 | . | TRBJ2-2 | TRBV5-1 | TGCGCCAGCAGCTCGGACAGGGCTAACACCGGGGAGCTGTTTTTT | CASSSDRANTGELFF
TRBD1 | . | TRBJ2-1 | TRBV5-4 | TGTGCCAGCAGCCAGGACAGGGGCACTTACAATGAGCAGTTCTTC | CASSQDRGTYNEQFF
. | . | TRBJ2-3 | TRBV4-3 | TGCGCCAGCAGCCAAGATATCCTAGCCCGGGATACGCAGTATTTT | CASSQDILARDTQYF
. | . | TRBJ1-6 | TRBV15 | TGTGCCACCAGCAGAGATAGTGTCAGGAGAAACTATAATTCACCCCTCCACTTT | CATSRDSVRRNYNSPLHF
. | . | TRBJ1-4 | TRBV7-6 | TGTGCCAGCAGCTTGGGGGAAGTTGAAAAACTGTTTTTT | CASSLGEVEKLFF
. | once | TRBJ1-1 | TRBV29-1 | TGCAGCGTTGCGGGGACTGGGACTGAAGCTTTCTTT | CSVAGTGTEAFF
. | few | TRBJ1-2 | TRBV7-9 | TGTGCCAGCAGCCCCCGACAGGCAACGACCTATGGCTACACCTTC | CASSPRQATTYGYTF
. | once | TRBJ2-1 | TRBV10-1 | TGCGCCAGCAGTGATGGGACGTCCTACAATGAGCAGTTCTTC | CASSDGTSYNEQFF
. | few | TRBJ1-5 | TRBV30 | TGTGCCTGGAGTTCCCGGGATGGGAGCAATCAGCCCCAGCATTTT | CAWSSRDGSNQPQHF
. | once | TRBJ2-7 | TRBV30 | TGTGCCTGGAAGCAGTTACACGAGCAGTACTTC | CAWKQLHEQYF
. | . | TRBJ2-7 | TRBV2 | TGTGCCATCCGAGGAGGGGGCTCCCTTTCCTACGAGCAGTACTTC | CAIRGGGSLSYEQYF
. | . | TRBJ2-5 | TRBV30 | TGTGCCTGGAGTCCGGGGAGAGGAGAGACCCAGTACTTC | CAWSPGRGETQYF
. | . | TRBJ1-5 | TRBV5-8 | TGTGCCAGCAGCGCAGGGGCAGGATCGGTAGTTTTCCAGCCCCAGCATTTT | CASSAGAGSVVFQPQHF
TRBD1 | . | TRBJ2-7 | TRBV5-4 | TGTGCCAGCAGCTGGGACAGGGGGCCGACCTACGAGCAGTACTTC | CASSWDRGPTYEQYF
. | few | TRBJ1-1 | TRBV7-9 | TGTGCCAGCAGCTTGGGCGGGGGTCGGGACACTGAAGCTTTCTTT | CASSLGGGRDTEAFF
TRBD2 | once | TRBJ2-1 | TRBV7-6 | TGTGCCAGCAGCGCAACTAGCGGGAGAGGGAATGAGCAGTTCTTC | CASSATSGRGNEQFF
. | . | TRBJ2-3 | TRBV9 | TGTGCCAGCAGCTTAATAGCTGTGACAGATACGCAGTATTTT | CASSLIAVTDTQYF
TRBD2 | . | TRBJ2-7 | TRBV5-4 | TGTGCCAGCAGCAGGGGACTAGCGGGAGGGCAGTTCTCCCACGAGCAGTACTTC | CASSRGLAGGQFSHEQYF
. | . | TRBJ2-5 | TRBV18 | TGTGCCAGCTCACCAATGGCAGGAAGTCTCAAAGAGACCCAGTACTTC | CASSPMAGSLKETQYF
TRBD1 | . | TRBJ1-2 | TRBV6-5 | TGTGCCAGCAGAGCGACAGGGAGGAACTATGGCTACACCTTC | CASRATGRNYGYTF
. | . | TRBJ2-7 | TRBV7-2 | TGTGCCAGCAGCTTAGTTCGACAGTACGAGCAGTACTTC | CASSLVRQYEQYF
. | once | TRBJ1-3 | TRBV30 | TGTGCCCAGGGTTCTGGAAACACCATATATTTT | CAQGSGNTIYF
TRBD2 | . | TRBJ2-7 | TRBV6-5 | TGTGCCAGCACCCCCGGGACTAGCAGGCACGAGCAGTACTTC | CASTPGTSRHEQYF
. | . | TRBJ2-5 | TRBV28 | TGTGCCAGCAGCTGGACAGCGGGTCGCGGGGGCGAAGAGACCCAGTACTTC | CASSWTAGRGGEETQYF
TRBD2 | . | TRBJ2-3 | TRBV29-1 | TGCAGCGTTGTTTCTCTAGCGGGACCAGATACGCAGTATTTT | CSVVSLAGPDTQYF
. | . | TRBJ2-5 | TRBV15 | TGTGCCACCAGCACCGTCAGGCAAGAGACCCAGTACTTC | CATSTVRQETQYF
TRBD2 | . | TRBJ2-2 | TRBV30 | TGTGCCTGGAGTCCGGGGGGGGCCGGGGAGCCGTTTTTT | CAWSPGGAGEPFF